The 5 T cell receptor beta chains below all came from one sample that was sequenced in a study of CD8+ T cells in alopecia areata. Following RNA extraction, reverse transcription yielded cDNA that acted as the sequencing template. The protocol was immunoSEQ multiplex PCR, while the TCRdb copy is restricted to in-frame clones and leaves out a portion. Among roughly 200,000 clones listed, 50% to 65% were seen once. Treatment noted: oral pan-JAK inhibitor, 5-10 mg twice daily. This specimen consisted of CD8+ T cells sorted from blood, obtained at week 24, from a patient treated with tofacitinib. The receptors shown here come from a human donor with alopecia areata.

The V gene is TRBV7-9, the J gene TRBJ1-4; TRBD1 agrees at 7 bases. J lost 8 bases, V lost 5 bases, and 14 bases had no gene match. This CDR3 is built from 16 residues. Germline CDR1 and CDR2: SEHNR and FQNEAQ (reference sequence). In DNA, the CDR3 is TGTGCCAGCAGCGGAGTGACAGGGAATCTTGCCGAAAAACTGTTTTTT. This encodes CASSGVTGNLAEKLFF.

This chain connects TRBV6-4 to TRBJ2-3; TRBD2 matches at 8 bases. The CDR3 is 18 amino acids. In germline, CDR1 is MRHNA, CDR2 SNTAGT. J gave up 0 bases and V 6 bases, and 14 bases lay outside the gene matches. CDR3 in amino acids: CASRTSGGILHSTDTQYF. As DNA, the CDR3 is TGTGCCAGCAGGACAAGCGGGGGCATCCTCCATAGCACAGATACGCAGTATTTT.

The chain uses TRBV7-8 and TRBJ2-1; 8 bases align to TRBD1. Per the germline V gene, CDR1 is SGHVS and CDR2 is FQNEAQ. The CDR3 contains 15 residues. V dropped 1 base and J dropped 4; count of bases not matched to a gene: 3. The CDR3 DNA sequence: TGTGCCAGCAGCTTAGGACAGGGGAATTACAATGAGCAGTTCTTC. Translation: CASSLGQGNYNEQFF.

CDR3 bases: TGTGCCTGGAGCGCACCGGGACAGGTGGTTGGCTACACCTTC. Amino acids: CAWSAPGQVVGYTF. V gene TRBV30 combines with J gene TRBJ1-2; 8 positions agree with TRBD1. CDR1 and CDR2 from the germline V gene are GTSNPN and SVGIG (reference sequence). V gave up 3 bases and J gave up 7 bases; unmatched junction bases: 10. This CDR3 has 14 residues.

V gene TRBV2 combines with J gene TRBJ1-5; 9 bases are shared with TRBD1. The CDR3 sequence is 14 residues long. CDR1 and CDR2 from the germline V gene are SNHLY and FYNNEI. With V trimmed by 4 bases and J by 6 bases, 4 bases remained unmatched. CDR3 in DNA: TGTGCCAGCAGTGGGGGACAGGGAGCTCAGCCCCAGCATTTT. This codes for CASSGGQGAQPQHF.